This is a list of T cell receptor beta chains from one sample in a study of cytomegalovirus exposure and HLA in healthy donors. Sequencing used immunoSEQ multiplex PCR; TCRdb keeps in-frame clones, though not all of them. The sample shows tens of thousands of clones, around 80% of them seen only once. The specimen was PBMCs. Receptor source: a man aged 25-45 years in good health and CMV-seronegative. Both conserved end residues are part of each CDR3. Fields, in order: J gene, clone size, V gene, D gene, CDR3 protein, CDR3 DNA. A D gene is named only where the DNA matches it firmly. Clone size appears in some rows only: once, few, many, or a class for an expanded clone.

J: TRBJ2-6; size: once; V: TRBV27; D: TRBD2; CDR3: CASSPAGRSSGANVLTF; DNA: TGTGCCAGCAGTCCAGCGGGACGCAGCTCTGGGGCCAACGTCCTGACTTTC
J: TRBJ1-3; size: few; V: TRBV6-1; D: .; CDR3: CASRRPGRNTIYF; DNA: TGTGCCAGCAGGCGGCCAGGGAGAAACACCATATATTTT
J: TRBJ2-6; size: .; V: TRBV7-6; D: .; CDR3: CASSLAELGANVLTF; DNA: TGTGCCAGCAGCTTAGCGGAGCTGGGGGCCAACGTCCTGACTTTC
J: TRBJ2-1; size: .; V: TRBV6-5; D: TRBD2; CDR3: CASSYGLAGADEQFF; DNA: TGTGCCAGCAGTTACGGACTAGCGGGAGCCGATGAGCAGTTCTTC
J: TRBJ2-1; size: .; V: TRBV7-3; D: TRBD2; CDR3: CASSSLAGSSNEQFF; DNA: TGTGCCAGCAGCTCTTTAGCGGGATCTTCCAATGAGCAGTTCTTC
J: TRBJ1-1; size: few; V: TRBV5-1; D: .; CDR3: CASSEHDRPTEAFF; DNA: TGCGCCAGCAGCGAACATGACAGGCCCACTGAAGCTTTCTTT
J: TRBJ2-3; size: few; V: TRBV7-3; D: TRBD2; CDR3: CASTQGTSGSTDTQYF; DNA: TGTGCCAGCACCCAAGGGACTAGCGGGAGTACAGATACGCAGTATTTT
J: TRBJ2-6; size: .; V: TRBV6-6; D: .; CDR3: CASSYSTPSGANVLTF; DNA: TGTGCCAGCAGTTACTCGACACCCTCTGGGGCCAACGTCCTGACTTTC
J: TRBJ1-4; size: .; V: TRBV6-1; D: TRBD1; CDR3: CASSAGGHRNEKLFF; DNA: TGTGCCAGCAGTGCAGGGGGACATAGGAATGAAAAACTGTTTTTT
J: TRBJ2-1; size: .; V: TRBV5-4; D: TRBD2; CDR3: CASSYGRTSGANEQFF; DNA: TGTGCCAGCAGTTATGGTCGGACTAGCGGAGCCAATGAGCAGTTCTTC
J: TRBJ1-5; size: once; V: TRBV15; D: .; CDR3: CATSREDSGNQPQHF; DNA: TGTGCCACCAGCAGAGAGGATTCAGGGAATCAGCCCCAGCATTTT
J: TRBJ2-3; size: .; V: TRBV23-1; D: TRBD2; CDR3: CASSQGAKRGSTDTQYF; DNA: TGCGCCAGCAGTCAAGGGGCGAAGCGGGGGAGCACAGATACGCAGTATTTT
J: TRBJ2-1; size: .; V: TRBV21-1; D: .; CDR3: CASSKTRNLLQETLGNEQFF; DNA: TGTGCCAGCAGCAAAACCCGAAATTTATTACAGGAAACCCTTGGGAATGAGCAGTTCTTC
J: TRBJ1-1; size: .; V: TRBV11-1; D: TRBD1; CDR3: CASSFGQATEAFF; DNA: TGTGCCAGCAGCTTTGGACAGGCCACTGAAGCTTTCTTT
J: TRBJ1-1; size: .; V: TRBV4-1; D: .; CDR3: CASSQVDRIFEAFF; DNA: TGCGCCAGCAGCCAAGTAGACAGAATATTTGAAGCTTTCTTT
J: TRBJ1-1; size: .; V: TRBV7-2; D: .; CDR3: CASSLNLNGGGLTEAFF; DNA: TGTGCCAGCAGCCTAAACCTAAACGGGGGGGGTCTCACTGAAGCTTTCTTT
J: TRBJ1-1; size: once; V: TRBV5-6; D: TRBD1; CDR3: CASSPDRGLNTEAFF; DNA: TGTGCCAGCAGCCCTGACAGGGGACTGAACACTGAAGCTTTCTTT
J: TRBJ1-6; size: .; V: TRBV25-1; D: .; CDR3: CASRKIGENSPLHF; DNA: TGTGCCAGCAGGAAAATCGGGGAGAATTCACCCCTCCACTTT
J: TRBJ2-7; size: .; V: TRBV10-3; D: .; CDR3: CAISGTEAYEQYF; DNA: TGTGCCATCAGTGGGACTGAAGCCTACGAGCAGTACTTC
J: TRBJ1-2; size: .; V: TRBV7-6; D: TRBD1; CDR3: CASSSPGTGAYGYTF; DNA: TGTGCCAGCAGCTCGCCCGGGACAGGGGCCTATGGCTACACCTTC
J: TRBJ2-7; size: .; V: TRBV11-2; D: TRBD2; CDR3: CASRRLAGVVEQYF; DNA: TGTGCCAGCAGACGACTAGCGGGGGTGGTGGAGCAGTACTTC
J: TRBJ1-4; size: once; V: TRBV25-1; D: .; CDR3: CASSESRPGREKLFF; DNA: TGTGCCAGCAGTGAATCGAGGCCCGGGAGGGAAAAACTGTTTTTT
J: TRBJ2-2; size: few; V: TRBV2; D: TRBD1; CDR3: CASSGTGGFAGELFF; DNA: TGTGCCAGCAGTGGGACAGGTGGATTTGCCGGGGAGCTGTTTTTT
J: TRBJ1-5; size: .; V: TRBV19; D: TRBD1; CDR3: CASLRGTGGNQPQHF; DNA: TGTGCCAGTCTACGCGGGACAGGGGGTAATCAGCCCCAGCATTTT
J: TRBJ2-6; size: .; V: TRBV29-1; D: TRBD1; CDR3: CSVAPGTAGANVLTF; DNA: TGCAGCGTTGCTCCCGGGACAGCTGGGGCCAACGTCCTGACTTTC
J: TRBJ1-1; size: .; V: TRBV28; D: .; CDR3: CASTRPPGSNTEAFF; DNA: TGTGCCAGCACCCGACCCCCAGGGTCGAACACTGAAGCTTTCTTT
J: TRBJ2-5; size: .; V: TRBV19; D: .; CDR3: CASSQGQTQYF; DNA: TGTGCCAGTAGTCAGGGCCAGACCCAGTACTTC
J: TRBJ2-5; size: .; V: TRBV13; D: TRBD1; CDR3: CASSFPRQGGETQYF; DNA: TGTGCCAGCAGCTTTCCCCGACAGGGCGGAGAGACCCAGTACTTC
J: TRBJ1-5; size: .; V: TRBV9; D: .; CDR3: CASSVEPLRSPQHF; DNA: TGTGCCAGCAGCGTAGAGCCCCTCCGAAGCCCCCAGCATTTT
J: TRBJ2-2; size: .; V: TRBV11-2; D: TRBD1; CDR3: CASSLVAGGNTGELFF; DNA: TGTGCCAGCAGCTTAGTGGCAGGGGGGAACACCGGGGAGCTGTTTTTT
J: TRBJ2-7; size: .; V: TRBV27; D: .; CDR3: CASSLMDSYSYEQYF; DNA: TGTGCCAGCAGTTTAATGGACAGCTACTCCTACGAGCAGTACTTC
J: TRBJ2-5; size: .; V: TRBV5-1; D: .; CDR3: CASSSQGSGETQYF; DNA: TGCGCCAGCAGCTCCCAGGGATCCGGGGAGACCCAGTACTTC
J: TRBJ1-3; size: few; V: TRBV10-3; D: .; CDR3: CAISQESSGNTIYF; DNA: TGTGCCATCAGCCAAGAGAGCTCTGGAAACACCATATATTTT
J: TRBJ1-5; size: .; V: TRBV5-5; D: .; CDR3: CASSLVGDLRPQHF; DNA: TGTGCCAGCAGCTTGGTAGGGGATCTTCGGCCCCAGCATTTT
J: TRBJ2-2; size: .; V: TRBV7-9; D: TRBD1; CDR3: CASSFPTGTVNTGELFF; DNA: TGTGCCAGCAGCTTTCCAACCGGGACAGTGAACACCGGGGAGCTGTTTTTT
J: TRBJ1-6; size: .; V: TRBV5-4; D: .; CDR3: CASSQGTLTPLHF; DNA: TGTGCCAGCAGCCAGGGAACTTTGACACCCCTCCACTTT
J: TRBJ2-1; size: .; V: TRBV2; D: TRBD1; CDR3: CASSAGQARTEQFF; DNA: TGTGCCAGCAGTGCGGGACAGGCCCGTACTGAGCAGTTCTTC
J: TRBJ1-2; size: once; V: TRBV7-3; D: .; CDR3: CASSQTEVDYGYTF; DNA: TGTGCCAGCAGCCAGACCGAGGTGGACTATGGCTACACCTTC
J: TRBJ1-2; size: few; V: TRBV6-1; D: .; CDR3: CASSEPQFNYGYTF; DNA: TGTGCCAGCAGTGAACCCCAGTTTAACTATGGCTACACCTTC
J: TRBJ2-2; size: .; V: TRBV4-3; D: .; CDR3: CASSQDGQPNTGELFF; DNA: TGCGCCAGCAGCCAAGATGGACAGCCGAACACCGGGGAGCTGTTTTTT
J: TRBJ2-7; size: few; V: TRBV6-5; D: .; CDR3: CASSYDSYEQYF; DNA: TGTGCCAGCAGTTACGACAGCTACGAGCAGTACTTC
J: TRBJ2-7; size: .; V: TRBV7-9; D: .; CDR3: CASSPSTYEQYF; DNA: TGTGCCAGCAGTCCCAGTACCTACGAGCAGTACTTC
J: TRBJ2-3; size: once; V: TRBV18; D: .; CDR3: CASSPSEAQYF; DNA: TGTGCCAGCTCACCCTCGGAGGCGCAGTATTTT
J: TRBJ1-1; size: few; V: TRBV5-1; D: .; CDR3: CASSPTAGNTEAFF; DNA: TGCGCCAGCAGCCCTACCGCTGGGAACACTGAAGCTTTCTTT
J: TRBJ2-3; size: .; V: TRBV7-6; D: TRBD2; CDR3: CASSLRGSGGHTDTQYF; DNA: TGTGCCAGCAGCTTAAGGGGAAGCGGGGGTCACACAGATACGCAGTATTTT
J: TRBJ2-3; size: .; V: TRBV7-8; D: TRBD1; CDR3: CASSRGQLSTDTQYF; DNA: TGTGCCAGCAGCAGGGGACAGCTTAGCACAGATACGCAGTATTTT
J: TRBJ1-1; size: .; V: TRBV13; D: .; CDR3: CASSLGPSGSTEAFF; DNA: TGTGCCAGCAGCTTAGGCCCGTCAGGGTCCACTGAAGCTTTCTTT
J: TRBJ1-6; size: .; V: TRBV19; D: TRBD1; CDR3: CASSILDRGGSPLHF; DNA: TGTGCCAGTAGTATACTGGACAGGGGGGGTTCACCCCTCCACTTT
J: TRBJ2-1; size: .; V: TRBV28; D: TRBD2; CDR3: CASSEQGLAGGAYNEQFF; DNA: TGTGCCAGCAGTGAACAGGGACTAGCGGGAGGCGCCTACAATGAGCAGTTCTTC
J: TRBJ1-2; size: .; V: TRBV6-6; D: .; CDR3: CASSQGHQYNYGYTF; DNA: TGTGCCAGCAGTCAGGGACATCAGTATAACTATGGCTACACCTTC
J: TRBJ1-6; size: .; V: TRBV5-1; D: .; CDR3: CASSFGDGGSYNSPLHF; DNA: .
J: TRBJ2-7; size: .; V: TRBV13; D: TRBD1; CDR3: CASSLGRHRGSDGEQYF; DNA: TGTGCCAGCAGCTTAGGCCGGCACAGGGGATCGGACGGCGAGCAGTACTTC
J: TRBJ1-4; size: .; V: TRBV7-9; D: .; CDR3: CASSPGTTNEKLFF; DNA: TGTGCCAGCAGCCCAGGGACAACTAATGAAAAACTGTTTTTT